A selection of T cell receptor beta chains follows, all from one sample in a study of blood T cell repertoires in COVID-19. Only in-frame clones appear in the TCRdb table, and some are missing; sequencing was by immunoSEQ multiplex PCR. The repertoire consists of around 60,000 clones, with approximately 90% occurring once and the leading ten covering 8.3%. Sequencing was performed on peripheral blood. The receptors shown here come from a human donor with active COVID-19. The donor label of this sample is uncertain. Each CDR3 is given with its conserved first and last residue. D genes are given only for firm matches. Clone size is given for some rows only: seen once, a few or many times, or a class if the clone is expanded.

clone size	V gene	D gene	J gene	CDR3 DNA	CDR3 protein
once	TRBV27	-	TRBJ2-7	TGTGCCAGCAGTTTCTCCGGGACAATCTACGAGCAGTACTTC	CASSFSGTIYEQYF
-	TRBV27	-	TRBJ1-1	TGTGCCAGCAGTTTTTCAGGGAACACTGAAGCTTTCTTT	CASSFSGNTEAFF
-	TRBV28	-	TRBJ2-3	TGTGCCAGCAGTTTCGACATGGAGGGGTTGTCAGATACGCAGTATTTT	CASSFDMEGLSDTQYF
-	TRBV5-1	TRBD2	TRBJ2-5	TGCGCCAGCAGCAAAAATACCGGGACTAGCGGGGCGTCCCTACAAGAGACCCAGTACTTC	CASSKNTGTSGASLQETQYF
once	TRBV3-1/TRBV3-2	-	TRBJ2-7	TGTGCCAGCAGCCAATCAGGGTCGATATACGAGCAGTACTTC	CASSQSGSIYEQYF
-	TRBV7-8	TRBD2	TRBJ2-3	TGTGCCAGCAGCCTTTTAGCGGGAGAGGGCCCAGATACGCAGTATTTT	CASSLLAGEGPDTQYF
-	TRBV5-8	-	TRBJ2-1	TGTGCCAGCAGCTCCGAGATCTACAATGAGCAGTTCTTC	CASSSEIYNEQFF
-	TRBV7-9	TRBD1	TRBJ2-3	TGTGCCAGCACTGGGACAGGGAGCACAGATACGCAGTATTTT	CASTGTGSTDTQYF
-	TRBV6-5	TRBD2	TRBJ2-1	TGTGCCAGCAGGAGCGGGAACGCCTACAATGAGCAGTTCTTC	CASRSGNAYNEQFF
-	TRBV15	TRBD1	TRBJ2-1	TGTGCCACCAGCAGAGAGGGACAGGGGGCCGATGAGCAGTTCTTC	CATSREGQGADEQFF
-	TRBV7-2	-	TRBJ2-3	TGTGCCAGCAGCAACGGACAGGGAGGGACAGATACGCAGTATTTT	CASSNGQGGTDTQYF
once	TRBV6-2/TRBV6-3	TRBD1	TRBJ2-7	TGTGCCAGCAGTTACTCGATCGGCGTCGTCGGGACAGAGCCCTACGAGCAGTACTTC	CASSYSIGVVGTEPYEQYF
-	TRBV5-1	TRBD1	TRBJ1-1	TGCGCCAGCAGCTCCTACAGGGGGCCCACTGAAGCTTTCTTT	CASSSYRGPTEAFF
-	TRBV6-5	TRBD1	TRBJ2-7	TGTGCCAGCAGTTACAGCCGGGACAGGGAAGATCAGTACTTC	CASSYSRDREDQYF
-	TRBV14	TRBD2	TRBJ2-1	TGTGCCAGCAGCCACTTGACTAGCGGGAGCTACAATGAGCAGTTCTTC	CASSHLTSGSYNEQFF
-	TRBV5-8	TRBD1	TRBJ2-7	TGTGCCAGCAGCTTGGCCACAGGGGAAGCCTACGAGCAGTACTTC	CASSLATGEAYEQYF
-	TRBV6-2/TRBV6-3	TRBD2	TRBJ2-2	TGTGCCAGCAGTGGACTAGATTTTAGCACCGGGGAGCTGTTTTTT	CASSGLDFSTGELFF
-	TRBV14	-	TRBJ2-1	TGTGCCAGCAGCCAAGGGGCGGGGTTAAACAATGTAGAGCAGTTCTTC	CASSQGAGLNNVEQFF
once	TRBV6-2/TRBV6-3	-	TRBJ1-2	TGTGCCAGCAGCGATTCCAGGGGACCTGGCTACACCTTC	CASSDSRGPGYTF
-	TRBV5-1	TRBD1	TRBJ2-1	TGCGCCAGCAGCTTGGGCCACAGGGGCCGCCCGTACAATGAGCAGTTCTTC	CASSLGHRGRPYNEQFF
-	TRBV27	TRBD1	TRBJ2-7	TGTGCCAGCAGTTTATCGCAGGGGGCGTACGAGCAGTACTTC	CASSLSQGAYEQYF
once	TRBV3-1/TRBV3-2	TRBD2	TRBJ2-7	TGTGCCAGCAGCCAAGGGCTACTAGCGGCACATTACGACGAGCAGTACTTC	CASSQGLLAAHYDEQYF
-	TRBV4-2	-	TRBJ2-1	TGTGCCAGCAGCCAACCGGACAAGACCTACAATGAGCAGTTCTTC	CASSQPDKTYNEQFF
-	TRBV6-5	-	TRBJ2-1	TGTGCCAGCAATAGCTACAATGAGCAGTTCTTC	CASNSYNEQFF
once	TRBV6-4	-	TRBJ2-2	TGTGCCAGCAGTGACCAGGGTACAACCGGGGAGCTGTTTTTT	CASSDQGTTGELFF
-	TRBV5-1	-	TRBJ2-7	TGCGCCAGCAGCTTGGCCGGGAGAAACTCACCTCCCTACGAGCAGTACTTC	CASSLAGRNSPPYEQYF
-	TRBV4-1	TRBD2	TRBJ2-5	TGCGCCAGCGCCCGCTGGGCGGGGGAAGAGACCCAGTACTTC	CASARWAGEETQYF
once	TRBV7-2	TRBD2	TRBJ2-5	TGTGCCAGCAGCTTAAGCGGGAGGGAGCAAGAGACCCAGTACTTC	CASSLSGREQETQYF
-	TRBV4-3	-	TRBJ2-7	TGCGCCAGCAGCCAAGGGCCGAACCTCTCCTACGAGCAGTACTTC	CASSQGPNLSYEQYF
-	TRBV6-5	TRBD1	TRBJ1-5	TGTGCCAGCAGCGACAGGGTTAGCAATCAGCCCCAGCATTTT	CASSDRVSNQPQHF
-	TRBV28	-	TRBJ2-5	TGTGCCAGCAGTTTAACCCTAGCGAGGCAAGAGACCCAGTACTTC	CASSLTLARQETQYF
-	TRBV6-4	-	TRBJ1-1	TGTGCCAGCAGTTCGGGGAGCACTGAAGCTTTCTTT	CASSSGSTEAFF
-	TRBV7-9	TRBD1	TRBJ2-4	TGTGCCAGCAGCATTAGCACAGGGGGTGACAAAAACATTCAGTACTTC	CASSISTGGDKNIQYF
-	TRBV7-6	-	TRBJ2-7	TGTGCCAGCAGCTTAGGGCCAAACTACGAGCAGTACTTC	CASSLGPNYEQYF
-	TRBV27	TRBD1	TRBJ1-1	TGTGCCAGCATGACAGGGGACACTGAAGCTTTCTTT	CASMTGDTEAFF
-	TRBV11-2	-	TRBJ2-3	TGTGCCAGCAGCCTAGGACTGAGCACAGATACGCAGTATTTT	CASSLGLSTDTQYF
-	TRBV5-4	TRBD1	TRBJ2-7	TGTGCCAGCAGCTTGGGAGTCCCCGGGACAGGTTCCCCTTCTGCCTACGAGCAGTACTTC	CASSLGVPGTGSPSAYEQYF
-	TRBV19	-	TRBJ2-5	TGTGCCAGTAGTCCAACCGGGACTTTCCAAGAGACCCAGTACTTC	CASSPTGTFQETQYF